This T cell receptor (beta chain) was captured in a study of OX40 agonist ivuxolimab in advanced cancers. The CDR3 spans 14 residues. Trimming took 0 bases from V and 9 from J, leaving 10 bases between them. The germline CDR1 and CDR2 sequences are SGHRS and YFSETQ. Repertoires were generated with immunoSEQ multiplex PCR, while TCRdb's copy carries only in-frame clones and drops some. In the table there are approximately 68,000 clones, 80% to 90% of which are singletons. The sequencing used CD4+ or CD8+ T cells sorted from blood, collected in a trial of the OX40 agonist ivuxolimab. The TCR comes from an adult with an advanced solid tumor such as melanoma, head and neck, liver or kidney cancer. The chain carries TRBV5-1 and TRBJ1-6; D remains ambiguous. The CDR3, as DNA: TGCGCCAGCAGCTTGGGGGCCGGCGTTTCACCCCTCCACTTT. The encoded protein is CASSLGAGVSPLHF.